The present T cell receptor (beta chain) was sequenced within a study of CD8 T cells in ankylosing spondylitis. Study-wide results and caveats: Earlier reports found some motif variants in synovial fluid and blood in reactive arthritis. Significant enrichment of disease-linked clones was reportedly seen in matched ankylosing spondylitis synovial fluid. Disease-linked clones were CD8+ and relatively rare in peripheral blood. Blood from ankylosing spondylitis patients appeared to carry a characteristic eight-variant TCR beta motif.

The CDR3 spans 11 residues. Trimming shortened V by 4 bases and J by 6 bases, and 10 bases separated the two germline ends. CDR1 SQVTM and CDR2 ANQGSEA come from the germline V gene. Library preparation for TCR beta used quantitative 5'-RACE with molecular barcodes. TCRdb re-called the 5' RACE reads with MiXCR, one entry per CDR3 protein. Here the sample spans approximately 550,000 distinct CDR3 sequences, approximately 12% being singletons. This clonotype was detected only once. Its target is not known. The clonotype originates from a male donor with ankylosing spondylitis. The sample consisted of blood, either unsorted or a sorted T cell fraction (not recorded which). The chain has TRBV29-1 and TRBJ2-7, with D maybe TRBD1 (5 bases). This CDR3 is CSVGRGAEQYF. The CDR3, as DNA: TGCAGCGTTGGAAGGGGTGCCGAGCAGTACTTC.